This T cell receptor beta chain was identified in a study of tumor-infiltrating lymphocytes in primary liver carcinoma. Study information: The neoplasms were of stage T1-T3 N0M0, with dimensions of about 4.2 to 11 cm across.

This clonotype was detected a few times. Germline DNA was extracted alongside blood RNA, which was obtained from unsorted whole blood. Between the trimmed V and J ends, which lost 3 bases and 10 bases, there was a span of 13 bases. The CDR3 covers 12 residues. Germline V gene lookup returns CDR1 WNHNN and CDR2 SYGVQD (reference sequence). From 500 ng total RNA, TCR beta cDNA was generated with a primer in the constant region. Employing slightly modified ARM-PCR, three nested multiplex PCR rounds were run, and these gave rise to the TCR beta libraries. A C-beta reverse primer and TRBV1-TRBV30 forward primers served in each of the first two PCR rounds, at 10 cycles apiece. From the multiplex PCR reads, TCRdb called clonotypes with MiXCR, one entry per CDR3 protein. In the table there are 330,000 or so distinct CDR3 sequences, around 60% of which are singletons.

Specimen: peripheral blood. This receptor was identified in a man aged 40-49 years with primary liver carcinoma and hepatitis B virus infection. This sequence joins TRBV10-1 and TRBJ2-7; D is undetermined. The CDR3 region is CASSETAGGQYF. In nucleotides, the CDR3 is TGCGCCAGCAGTGAAACGGCAGGCGGACAGTACTTC.